Described below is a single T cell receptor (beta chain) sequence and its context. The antigen is unknown. This sample was taken from a study of T cell repertoires in cytomegalovirus infection. Whole-study context: Evidence of both CMV infection and a matching HLA type came from public TCR beta signatures. Findings of the study overall: CMV-specific TCR beta clonotypes restricted by HLA-C dominated the ex vivo response.

TCRdb called the reads again in MiXCR, with one record for every CDR3 protein. Of about 110,000 distinct CDR3 sequences listed, around 28% are singletons. The CDR3 totals 13 residues. CDR1 MNHEY and CDR2 SVGAGI come from the germline V gene. Trimming pared 3 bases from V and 1 base from J, leaving 5 bases between. The chain recombines TRBV6-5 with TRBJ2-3; D is uncertain. The TCR originated in a human donor in good health (CMV status not recorded). Some clones in this sample may be carry-over from other donors' samples. The input for sequencing was CD8+ T cells from cultured PBMCs, taken from culture after CMV antigen stimulation. CDR3 region: CASSYLGTDTQYF. In DNA, the CDR3 is TGTGCCAGCAGTTATCTAGGCACAGATACGCAGTATTTT.